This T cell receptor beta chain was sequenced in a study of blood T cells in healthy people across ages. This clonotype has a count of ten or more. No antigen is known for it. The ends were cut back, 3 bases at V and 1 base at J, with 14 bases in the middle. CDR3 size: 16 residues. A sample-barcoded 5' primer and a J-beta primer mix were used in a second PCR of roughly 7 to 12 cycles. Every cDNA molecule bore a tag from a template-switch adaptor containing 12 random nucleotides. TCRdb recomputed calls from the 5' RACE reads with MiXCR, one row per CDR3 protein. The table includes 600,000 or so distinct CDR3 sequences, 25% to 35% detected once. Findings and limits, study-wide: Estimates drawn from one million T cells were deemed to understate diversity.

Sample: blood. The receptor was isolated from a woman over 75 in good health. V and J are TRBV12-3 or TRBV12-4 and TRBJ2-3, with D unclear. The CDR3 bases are TGTGCCAGCAGTTTCCGGGCACAACCCCGCACAGATACGCAGTATTTT. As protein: CASSFRAQPRTDTQYF.